The 27 T cell receptor beta chains below all came from one sample that was sequenced in a study of T cells in Graves' hyperthyroidism and ophthalmopathy. Amplification targeted TCR beta CDR3 regions from RNA transcripts. HTBI primers were used for first-round RT-PCR of the TCR CDR3. TCRdb analysed the multiplex PCR reads with MiXCR anew, one entry per CDR3 protein. The sample comprises 600,000 to 900,000 distinct CDR3 sequences, around 15% of which are singletons, and approximately 8.4% rests with the top ten. Sequenced sample: blood. The receptor set was obtained from a man between 18 and 35 years old with Graves' hyperthyroidism.

This clonotype was seen only a few times. This chain joins TRBV9 and TRBJ1-2; TRBD1 is a possible D gene (5 bases). Trimming cost V 3 bases and J 3 bases, with 15 bases left between them. Germline CDR1 SGDLS, CDR2 YYNGEE. This CDR3 is 15 amino acids long. CDR3 DNA sequence: TGTGCCAGCAGCGACCAGGGCGGGGGTGACTATGGCTACACCTTC. This sequence encodes CASSDQGGGDYGYTF.

This clonotype was found many times. The gene calls are TRBV6-1 and TRBJ2-1; the match to TRBD2 covers 13 bases. CDR1 and CDR2 (germline): MNHNS, SASEGT. This CDR3 contains 14 residues. J gave up 9 bases and V 5 bases, and 4 bases lay outside the gene matches. CDR3 protein: CASSQTSGRPEQFF. Written as DNA, the CDR3 is TGTGCCAGCAGTCAGACTAGCGGGAGGCCTGAGCAGTTCTTC.

About this clonotype itself: As the CDR3 is not closed by the conserved phenylalanine or tryptophan, this likely results from a read error. J is TRBJ2-1 and V is TRBV29-1, with TRBD2 identical over 14 bases. Trimming removed 3 bases from V and 0 bases from J; junction bases left unmatched: 13. Germline-derived CDR1 and CDR2 are SQVTM and ANQGSEA. The CDR3 has 20 residues. The CDR3 sequence: CSVDTPGTSGRVSSYNEQFL. CDR3 DNA: TGCAGCGTTGACACCCCCGGGACTAGCGGGAGAGTCAGCTCCTACAATGAGCAGTTCTTA.

This clonotype turned up a few times. With only one base between it and a far larger clone, this is likely a read error. The J gene is TRBJ2-7, the V gene TRBV28; D is unresolved. The CDR3 runs 12 residues. V lost 2 bases to trimming and J lost 0 bases, with 2 bases between them. The germline gives CDR1 MDHEN, CDR2 SYDVKM. CDR3 protein: CASSLISYEQYF. The DNA for the CDR3 is TGTGCCAGCAGTTTAATCTCCTACGAGCAGTACTTC.

There are many counts of this clonotype. The V gene is TRBV2, the J gene TRBJ2-2; 10 nucleotides agree with TRBD2. With 1 base clipped from V and 2 bases from J, the junction kept 1 base outside the gene matches. Germline CDR1 and CDR2: SNHLY and FYNNEI. The CDR3 is 16 amino acids. The CDR3 region has the DNA TGTGCCAGCAGTGAAGGGACTAGCGGTAACACCGGGGAGCTGTTTTTT. As protein: CASSEGTSGNTGELFF. Filled out from reference TRBV2 and TRBJ2-2, the complete variable domain reads EPEVTQTPSHQVTQMGQEVILRCVPISNHLYFYWYRQILGQKVEFLVSFYNNEISEKSEIFDDQFSVERPDGSNFTLKIRSTKLEDSAMYFCASSEGTSGNTGELFFGEGSRLTVL.

This clonotype was counted many times. The chain joins TRBV12-3 or TRBV12-4 to TRBJ2-3; TRBD2 aligns across 7 bases. The V gene end was trimmed by 5 bases and the J gene end by 5 bases; junction bases not matched to a gene: 13. The CDR3 has 16 residues. CDR3 nucleotides: TGTGCCAGCAGTACCTTACCGCGGGGGTTGATAGATACGCAGTATTTT. Translated, it gives CASSTLPRGLIDTQYF.

The chain has TRBV30 and TRBJ2-3, with TRBD2 identical over 7 bases. There are 14 residues in the CDR3. Germline V gene lookup returns CDR1 GTSNPN and CDR2 SVGIG (reference sequence). With 5 bases clipped from V and 6 bases from J, the junction kept 11 bases outside the gene matches. The CDR3 loop is CAWGWGAGEDTQYF. CDR3 nucleotides: TGTGCCTGGGGATGGGGCGCGGGGGAGGATACGCAGTATTTT.

The chain employs TRBV4-2 and TRBJ1-1; the D is unclear. CDR1 LGHNA and CDR2 YNFKEQ come from the germline V gene. The CDR3 covers 15 residues. Trimming shortened V by 0 bases and J by 4 bases, and 12 bases separated the two germline ends. DNA of the CDR3: TGTGCCAGCAGCCAAGATTTAAGAGTCCTCACTGAAGCTTTCTTT. Residues: CASSQDLRVLTEAFF.

The rearrangement uses TRBV12-3 or TRBV12-4 and TRBJ2-1; D may match TRBD1 or TRBD2 (5 bases each). CDR3 length: 14 amino acids. Trimming pared 6 bases from V and 4 bases from J, leaving 13 bases between. This CDR3 is CASSPWGSYNEQFF. The CDR3 bases are TGTGCCAGCAGCCCCTGGGGGAGTTACAATGAGCAGTTCTTC.

This clonotype was seen more than once but under ten times. The rearrangement joins TRBV6-6 to TRBJ2-5; the D gene could be TRBD1 or TRBD2 (6 bases each). The germline V gene has CDR1 MNHNY and CDR2 SVGAGI (reference sequence). Deletions cut 0 bases from V and 1 base from J, with 18 bases between. The CDR3 loop spans 18 amino acids. The CDR3 bases are TGTGCCAGCAGTTACTCGATGGGGGGCGAAACCTTCCAAGAGACCCAGTACTTC. This gives the protein CASSYSMGGETFQETQYF.

The CDR3, as DNA: TGTGCCAGCAGCCAAGTGGGATTGGGGAGCAATCAGCCCCAGCATTTT. Protein: CASSQVGLGSNQPQHF. This rearrangement joins TRBV4-2 to TRBJ1-5, with D unresolved. Germline loops: CDR1 LGHNA, CDR2 YNFKEQ. This CDR3 region has 16 residues. The ends were cut back, 1 base at V and 1 base at J, with 11 bases in the middle.

V and J are TRBV29-1 and TRBJ2-7; 7 bases match TRBD2. CDR1 and CDR2 (germline): SQVTM, ANQGSEA. J lost 6 bases, V lost 6 bases, and 11 bases had no gene match. CDR3 length: 13 amino acids. CDR3 sequence: CSVWDWEGTEQYF. CDR3 nucleotides: TGCAGCGTGTGGGACTGGGAGGGAACCGAGCAGTACTTC.

The rearrangement joins TRBV24-1 to TRBJ2-2, with D maybe TRBD1 (6 bases). Germline V lookup: CDR1 KGHDR, CDR2 SFDVKD. V was trimmed by 2 bases and J by 4 bases, leaving 13 bases between them. CDR3 length equals 16 residues. CDR3 protein: CATSDSGGRFTGELFF. In nucleotides, the CDR3 is TGTGCCACCAGTGATTCTGGGGGCAGGTTCACCGGGGAGCTGTTTTTT.

This clonotype turned up a few times. Here the CDR3 DNA reads TGTGCCAGCAGTCCTAGGGGCACCATCTGGTACGAGCAGTACTTC. This translates into CASSPRGTIWYEQYF. The genes are TRBV6-1 and TRBJ2-7; tentatively, D is TRBD1 (5 bases). This CDR3 comprises 15 residues. Germline CDR1 MNHNS, CDR2 SASEGT. Trimming shortened V by 5 bases and J by 4 bases, and 18 bases separated the two germline ends.

The sample holds a few counts of this clonotype. The chain joins TRBV11-2 to TRBJ2-2, with 9 positions matching TRBD2. V lost 5 bases to trimming and J lost 8 bases; unmatched junction nucleotides: 6. The CDR3 contains 14 residues. CDR1 and CDR2 (germline): SGHAT, FQNNGV. The DNA for the CDR3 is TGTGCCAGCAGCCCCGGGACTAGCTGGGGGGAGCTGTTTTTT. Protein sequence: CASSPGTSWGELFF.

This clonotype occurred many times. V gene TRBV3-1 combines with J gene TRBJ1-2; 7 bases are a match to TRBD1. Germline trimming cut 0 bases from V and 2 bases from J; bases unmatched to any gene: 6. The germline gives CDR1 LGHDT, CDR2 YNNKEL (reference sequence). This CDR3 is 16 amino acids long. The CDR3 region has the DNA TGTGCCAGCAGCCAAGATCCGGCAGGGGGAAACTATGGCTACACCTTC. It specifies CASSQDPAGGNYGYTF.

Regarding this clonotype: A much more abundant neighbour one base away suggests this may be a read error. The chain couples TRBV20-1 to TRBJ2-6; D is possibly TRBD1 or TRBD2 (5 bases each). Looked up from germline, CDR1 is DFQATT and CDR2 is SNEGSKA (reference sequence). The CDR3 is 14 residues long. Here the CDR3 reads CSASAGSGANVMTF. CDR3 coding DNA: TGCAGTGCTAGTGCGGGCTCCGGGGCCAACGTCATGACTTTC.

A few counts support this clonotype. J is TRBJ2-3 and V is TRBV3-1; D not certain. This CDR3 is 12 amino acids long. Trimming took 3 bases from V and 9 from J, leaving 10 bases between them. The germline gives CDR1 LGHDT, CDR2 YNNKEL (reference sequence). The CDR3 nucleotides read TGTGCCAGCAGCCATTATCGAGGAACGCAGTATTTT. It specifies CASSHYRGTQYF.

CDR3 sequence: CAIPRQGRAGELFF. The DNA for the CDR3 is TGTGCCATCCCGAGACAGGGTAGGGCCGGGGAGCTGTTTTTT. J is TRBJ2-2 and V is TRBV7-9; the match to TRBD1 covers 7 bases. Germline CDR1 SEHNR, CDR2 FQNEAQ (reference sequence). The CDR3 sequence is 14 residues long. J gave up 6 bases and V 10 bases, and 11 bases lay outside the gene matches.

The rearrangement joins TRBV12-3 or TRBV12-4 to TRBJ2-1, with a weak D call TRBD2 (5 bases). The CDR3 runs to 17 residues. V dropped 2 bases and J dropped 0 bases, with 14 bases sitting between them. Written as DNA, the CDR3 is TGTGCCAGCAGTTTACTTTGGCGGAGGAGCTCCTACAATGAGCAGTTCTTC. It is translated as CASSLLWRRSSYNEQFF.

The chain combines TRBV20-1 with TRBJ2-1, with 12 bases matching TRBD2. The ends lost 0 bases at V and 3 bases at J; junction bases unmatched: 15. The CDR3 is 20 amino acids. Per germline, CDR1 DFQATT and CDR2 SNEGSKA (reference sequence). Written as DNA, the CDR3 is TGCAGTGCTAGAGACGGGCTGACTAGCGGGAGCCCCCTCCTCTACAATGAGCAGTTCTTC. As protein: CSARDGLTSGSPLLYNEQFF.

This clonotype was counted at least ten times. The chain has TRBV11-3 and TRBJ2-1, with D perhaps matching TRBD1 (5 bases). Germline lookup yields CDR1 SGHNT and CDR2 YENEEA. V gave up 7 bases and J gave up 0 bases, with 13 bases separating them. The CDR3 contains 15 residues. CDR3 nucleotide sequence: TGTGCCAGCACCGACAGTCCGAGCTCCTACAATGAGCAGTTCTTC. Translating it yields CASTDSPSSYNEQFF.

In this sample, this clonotype turned up a few times. This chain's CDR3 is CASSPLHGSNQPQHF. For the CDR3, the DNA is TGTGCCAGCAGTCCTCTCCACGGGAGCAATCAGCCCCAGCATTTT. The chain recombines TRBV2 with TRBJ1-5; D remains ambiguous. CDR1 is SNHLY and CDR2 is FYNNEI in the germline V gene. Between the trimmed V and J ends, which lost 5 bases and 1 base, there was a span of 12 bases. The CDR3 is 15 amino acids.

This chain uses TRBV14 with TRBJ2-5; tentative D call: TRBD1 (7 bases). The CDR3 length is 18 residues. CDR1 is SGHDN, CDR2 FVKESK, per germline. V lost 2 bases, J lost 3 bases, and 22 bases lay in between. The CDR3 bases are TGTGCCAGCAGCCAACGATTGCGGGACAGCCTTCCGAAAGAGACCCAGTACTTC. It encodes CASSQRLRDSLPKETQYF.

This clonotype appeared many times. The rearrangement joins TRBV20-1 to TRBJ2-1; D may match TRBD1 or TRBD2 (5 bases each). CDR3 size: 16 residues. V was pared by 3 bases and J by 2 bases, with 17 bases between. Germline lookup yields CDR1 DFQATT and CDR2 SNEGSKA (reference sequence). As DNA, the CDR3 is TGCAGTGCTAGCCAATATCACGGGGCTACCTACAATGAGCAGTTCTTC. Translation gives CSASQYHGATYNEQFF.

There are many counts of this clonotype. V and J are TRBV24-1 and TRBJ2-1; TRBD1 or TRBD2 may be the D gene (5 bases each). Germline V gene data show CDR1 as KGHDR and CDR2 as SFDVKD. The germline V and J ends were trimmed by 5 bases and 4 bases, with 8 bases remaining between them. This CDR3 is 13 amino acids long. The CDR3 loop is CATSVWGYNEQFF. CDR3 sequence (DNA): TGTGCCACCAGTGTTTGGGGGTACAATGAGCAGTTCTTC.

On this clonotype: A read error may explain this, as a much larger clone is one base away. The chain has TRBV7-9 and TRBJ2-3; D gene ambiguous. The assigned J gene may be wrong: the sequence end matches TRBJ1-5 better. The V gene's germline CDR1 is SEHNR and CDR2 FQNEAQ (reference sequence). CDR3 length: 13 amino acids. For the CDR3, the DNA is TGTGCCAGCAGCCGGACTAGCAAGGGTACGCAGCATTTT. Its translation is CASSRTSKGTQHF.